This TCR beta chain is from a study of control samples from healthy donors and cancer patients. Measured with immunoSEQ multiplex PCR; TCRdb has only the in-frame clones, and not every one. The repertoire holds around 140,000 clones, with about 90% as singletons. The length of the CDR3 is 15 residues. Germline assignment: CDR1 SGDLS and CDR2 YYNGEE. V was pared by 4 bases and J by 6 bases, with 16 bases between. The clonotype comes from a woman aged 45 to 65 in good health. The sequencing sample was made of blood. V gene TRBV9 combines with J gene TRBJ2-2; D gene ambiguous. CDR3 coding DNA: TGTGCCAGCAGCCCCGGACCGGTCGCCGCCGGGGAGCTGTTTTTT. Its translation: CASSPGPVAAGELFF.